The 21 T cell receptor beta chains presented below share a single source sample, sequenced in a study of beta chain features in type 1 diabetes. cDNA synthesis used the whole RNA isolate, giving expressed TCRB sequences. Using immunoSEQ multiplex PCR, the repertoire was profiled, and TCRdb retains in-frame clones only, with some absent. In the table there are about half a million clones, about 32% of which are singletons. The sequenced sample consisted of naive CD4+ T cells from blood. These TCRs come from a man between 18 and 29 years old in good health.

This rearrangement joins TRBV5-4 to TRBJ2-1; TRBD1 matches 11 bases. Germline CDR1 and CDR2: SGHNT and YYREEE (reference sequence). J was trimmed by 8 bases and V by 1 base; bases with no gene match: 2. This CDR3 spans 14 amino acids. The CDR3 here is CASSLRTGGDEQFF. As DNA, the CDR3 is TGTGCCAGCAGCTTGAGGACAGGGGGCGATGAGCAGTTCTTC.

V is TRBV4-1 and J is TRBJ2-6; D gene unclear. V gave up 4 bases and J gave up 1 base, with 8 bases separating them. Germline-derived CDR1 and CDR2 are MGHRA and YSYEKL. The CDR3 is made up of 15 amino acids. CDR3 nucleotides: TGCGCCAGCAGCCGGAGCCCTTCTGGGGCCAACGTCCTGACTTTC. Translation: CASSRSPSGANVLTF.

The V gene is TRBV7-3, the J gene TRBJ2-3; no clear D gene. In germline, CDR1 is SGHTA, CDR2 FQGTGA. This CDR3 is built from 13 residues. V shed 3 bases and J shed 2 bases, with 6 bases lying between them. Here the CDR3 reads CASSFPHTDTQYF. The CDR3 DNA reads TGTGCCAGCAGCTTCCCCCACACAGATACGCAGTATTTT.

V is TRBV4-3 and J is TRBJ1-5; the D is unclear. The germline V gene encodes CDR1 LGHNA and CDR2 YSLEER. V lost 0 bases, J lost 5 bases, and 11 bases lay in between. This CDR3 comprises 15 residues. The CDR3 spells CASSQEAVLDQPQHF. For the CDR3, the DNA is TGCGCCAGCAGCCAAGAGGCCGTCCTTGATCAGCCCCAGCATTTT.

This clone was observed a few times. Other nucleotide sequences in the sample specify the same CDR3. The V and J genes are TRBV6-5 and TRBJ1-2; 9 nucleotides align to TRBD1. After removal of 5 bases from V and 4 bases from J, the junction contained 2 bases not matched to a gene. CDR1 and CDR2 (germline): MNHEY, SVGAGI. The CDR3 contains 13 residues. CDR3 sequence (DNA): TGTGCCAGCAGTCCGGACAGGGGCTATGGCTACACCTTC. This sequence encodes CASSPDRGYGYTF.

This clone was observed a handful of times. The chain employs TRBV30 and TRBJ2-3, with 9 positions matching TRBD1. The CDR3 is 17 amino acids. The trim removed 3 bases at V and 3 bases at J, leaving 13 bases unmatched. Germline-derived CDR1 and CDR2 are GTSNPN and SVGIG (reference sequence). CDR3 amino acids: CAWRPGPGQGLTDTQYF. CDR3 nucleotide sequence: TGTGCCTGGAGACCCGGGCCGGGACAGGGCCTAACAGATACGCAGTATTTT.

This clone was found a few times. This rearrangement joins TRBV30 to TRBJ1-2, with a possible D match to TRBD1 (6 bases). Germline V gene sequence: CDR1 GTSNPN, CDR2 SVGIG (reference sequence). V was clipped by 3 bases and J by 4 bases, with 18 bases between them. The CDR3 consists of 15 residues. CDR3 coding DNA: TGTGCCTGGAGGGACCACCGGGGGGCCCGCTATGGCTACACCTTC. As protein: CAWRDHRGARYGYTF.

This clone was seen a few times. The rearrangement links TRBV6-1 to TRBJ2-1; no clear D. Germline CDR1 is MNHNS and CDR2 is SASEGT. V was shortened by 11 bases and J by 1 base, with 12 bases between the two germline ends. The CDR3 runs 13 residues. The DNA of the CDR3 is TGTGCCGTGGGAAGTCGGTCCTACAATGAGCAGTTCTTC. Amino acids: CAVGSRSYNEQFF.

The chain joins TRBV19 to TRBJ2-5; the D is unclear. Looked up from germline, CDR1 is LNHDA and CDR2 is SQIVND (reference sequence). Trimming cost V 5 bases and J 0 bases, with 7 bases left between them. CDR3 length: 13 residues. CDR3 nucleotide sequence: TGTGCCAGTAGTGGGTGGGACCAAGAGACCCAGTACTTC. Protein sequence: CASSGWDQETQYF.

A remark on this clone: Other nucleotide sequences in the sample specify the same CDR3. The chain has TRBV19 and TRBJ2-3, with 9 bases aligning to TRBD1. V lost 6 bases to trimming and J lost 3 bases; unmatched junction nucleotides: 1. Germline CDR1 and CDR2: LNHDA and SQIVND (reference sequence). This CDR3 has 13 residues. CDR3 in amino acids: CASSGTGTDTQYF. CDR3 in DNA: TGTGCCAGTAGCGGGACAGGGACAGATACGCAGTATTTT.

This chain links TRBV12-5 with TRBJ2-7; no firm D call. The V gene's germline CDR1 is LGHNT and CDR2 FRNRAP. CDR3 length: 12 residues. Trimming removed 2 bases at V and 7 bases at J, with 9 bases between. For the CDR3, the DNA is TGTGCTAGTGGTTTGTCCGCCGGAGAGCAGTACTTC. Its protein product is CASGLSAGEQYF. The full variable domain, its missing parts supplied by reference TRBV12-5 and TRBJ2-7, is DARVTQTPRHKVTEMGQEVTMRCQPILGHNTVFWYRQTMMQGLELLAYFRNRAPLDDSGMPKDRFSAEMPDATLATLKIQPSEPRDSAVYFCASGLSAGEQYFGPGTRLTVT.

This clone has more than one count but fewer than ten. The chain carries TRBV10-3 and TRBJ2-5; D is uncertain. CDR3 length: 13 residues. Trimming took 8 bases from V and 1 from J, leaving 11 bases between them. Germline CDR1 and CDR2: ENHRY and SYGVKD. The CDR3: CAISTTAQETQYF. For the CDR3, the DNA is TGTGCCATCTCCACCACGGCCCAAGAGACCCAGTACTTC.

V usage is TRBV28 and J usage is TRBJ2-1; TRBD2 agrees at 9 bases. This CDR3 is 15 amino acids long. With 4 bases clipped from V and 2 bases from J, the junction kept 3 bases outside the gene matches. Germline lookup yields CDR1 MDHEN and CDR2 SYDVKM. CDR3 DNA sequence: TGTGCCAGCAGTTCTATAGCGGGAGCCTACAATGAGCAGTTCTTC. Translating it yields CASSSIAGAYNEQFF.

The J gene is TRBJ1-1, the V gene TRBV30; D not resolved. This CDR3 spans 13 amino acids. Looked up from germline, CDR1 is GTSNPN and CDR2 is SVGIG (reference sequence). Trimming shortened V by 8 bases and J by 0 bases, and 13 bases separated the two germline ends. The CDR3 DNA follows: TGTGCCCACAAGGGTCAGATGAACACTGAAGCTTTCTTT. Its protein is CAHKGQMNTEAFF.

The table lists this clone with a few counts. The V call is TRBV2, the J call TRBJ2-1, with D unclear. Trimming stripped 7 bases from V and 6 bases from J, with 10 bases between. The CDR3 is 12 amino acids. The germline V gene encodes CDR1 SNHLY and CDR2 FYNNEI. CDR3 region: CASNIVGNEQFF. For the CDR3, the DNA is TGTGCCAGCAATATAGTCGGCAATGAGCAGTTCTTC. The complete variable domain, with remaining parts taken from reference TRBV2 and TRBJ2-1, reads EPEVTQTPSHQVTQMGQEVILRCVPISNHLYFYWYRQILGQKVEFLVSFYNNEISEKSEIFDDQFSVERPDGSNFTLKIRSTKLEDSAMYFCASNIVGNEQFFGPGTRLTVL.

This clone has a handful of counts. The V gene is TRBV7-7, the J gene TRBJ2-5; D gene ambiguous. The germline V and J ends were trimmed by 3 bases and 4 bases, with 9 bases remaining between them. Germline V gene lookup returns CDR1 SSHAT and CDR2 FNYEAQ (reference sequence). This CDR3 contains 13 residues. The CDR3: CASSFAIPETQYF. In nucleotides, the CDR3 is TGTGCCAGCAGCTTTGCTATCCCAGAGACCCAGTACTTC. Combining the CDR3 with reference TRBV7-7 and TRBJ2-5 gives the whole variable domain GAGVSQSPRYKVTKRGQDVTLRCDPISSHATLYWYQQALGQGPEFLTYFNYEAQPDKSGLPSDRFSAERPEGSISTLTIQRTEQRDSAMYRCASSFAIPETQYFGPGTRLLVL.

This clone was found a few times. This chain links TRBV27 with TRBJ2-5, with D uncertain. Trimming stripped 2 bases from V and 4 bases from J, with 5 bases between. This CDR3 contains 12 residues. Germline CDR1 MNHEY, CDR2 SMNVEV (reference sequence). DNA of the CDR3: TGTGCCAGCAGTTTAATTAGAGAGACCCAGTACTTC. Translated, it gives CASSLIRETQYF.

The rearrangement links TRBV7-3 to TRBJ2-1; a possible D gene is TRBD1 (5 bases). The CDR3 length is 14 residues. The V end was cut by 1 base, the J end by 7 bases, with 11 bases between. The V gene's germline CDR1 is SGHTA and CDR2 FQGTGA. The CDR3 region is CASSLIDRKNEQFF. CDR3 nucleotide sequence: TGTGCCAGCAGCTTAATAGACAGAAAGAATGAGCAGTTCTTC.

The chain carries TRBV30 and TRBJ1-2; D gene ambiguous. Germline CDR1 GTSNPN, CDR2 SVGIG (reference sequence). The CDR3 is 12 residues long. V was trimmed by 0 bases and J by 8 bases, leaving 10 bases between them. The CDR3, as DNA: TGTGCCTGGAGTGTTCTGTTAGGCGGCTACACCTTC. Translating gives CAWSVLLGGYTF.

The CDR3 DNA follows: TGTGCCTGGAACGATCTCTTTGGAAACACCATATATTTT. Protein product: CAWNDLFGNTIYF. This chain uses TRBV30 with TRBJ1-3; no definite D call. V shed 4 bases and J shed 3 bases, with 10 bases lying between them. From germline, CDR1 is GTSNPN and CDR2 SVGIG (reference sequence). The CDR3 has 13 amino acids.

CDR3 nucleotide sequence: TGTGCCAGCTCACCAGTGGGGGAGAACACTGAAGCTTTCTTT. Translation: CASSPVGENTEAFF. This sequence joins TRBV18 and TRBJ1-1; a possible D gene is TRBD1 (5 bases). The CDR3 sequence is 14 residues long. Germline-derived CDR1 and CDR2 are KGHSH and LQKENI. The V and J ends lost 2 bases and 1 base respectively, with 8 bases between them.